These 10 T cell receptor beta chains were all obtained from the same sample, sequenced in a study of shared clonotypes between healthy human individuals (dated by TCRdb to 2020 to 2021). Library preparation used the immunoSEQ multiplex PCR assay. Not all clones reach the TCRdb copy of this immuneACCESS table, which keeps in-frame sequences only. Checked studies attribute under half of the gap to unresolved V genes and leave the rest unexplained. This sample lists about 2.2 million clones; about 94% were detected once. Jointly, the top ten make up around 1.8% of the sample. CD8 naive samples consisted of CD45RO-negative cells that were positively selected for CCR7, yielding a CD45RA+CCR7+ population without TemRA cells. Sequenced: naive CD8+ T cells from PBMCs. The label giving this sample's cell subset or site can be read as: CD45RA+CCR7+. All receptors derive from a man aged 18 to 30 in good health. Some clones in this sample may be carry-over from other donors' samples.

The CDR3 DNA follows: TGTGCCAGCAGCCCCGGGACAGGGTGGGCCAAAAACATTCAGTACTTC. This encodes CASSPGTGWAKNIQYF. The rearrangement links TRBV14 to TRBJ2-4; 9 bases are shared with TRBD1. Germline CDR1 and CDR2: SGHDN and FVKESK. J lost 1 base, V lost 4 bases, and 5 bases had no gene match. This CDR3 has 16 residues.

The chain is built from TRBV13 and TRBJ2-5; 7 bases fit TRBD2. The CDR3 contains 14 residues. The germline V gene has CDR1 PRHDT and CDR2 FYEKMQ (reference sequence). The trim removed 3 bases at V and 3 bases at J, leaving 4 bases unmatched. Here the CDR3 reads CASSFPSGKETQYF. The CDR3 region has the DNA TGTGCCAGCAGCTTCCCTAGCGGAAAAGAGACCCAGTACTTC.

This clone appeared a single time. CDR3 loop: CASSVASRTSLGEVSPGELFF. The CDR3, as DNA: TGTGCCAGCAGCGTAGCGAGTAGGACTAGTTTGGGGGAGGTGTCTCCCGGGGAGCTGTTTTTT. V usage is TRBV9 and J usage is TRBJ2-2, with 7 positions matching TRBD2. CDR3 length: 21 residues. V lost 0 bases and J lost 6; bases outside the gene matches: 23. Per the germline V gene, CDR1 is SGDLS and CDR2 is YYNGEE.

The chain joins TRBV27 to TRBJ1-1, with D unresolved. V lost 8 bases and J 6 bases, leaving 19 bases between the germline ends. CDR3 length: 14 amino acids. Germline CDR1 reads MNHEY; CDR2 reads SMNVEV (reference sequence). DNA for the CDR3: TGTGCCAGCGGCCGTTTAGGAAGTAAGGCTGAAGCTTTCTTT. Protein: CASGRLGSKAEAFF.

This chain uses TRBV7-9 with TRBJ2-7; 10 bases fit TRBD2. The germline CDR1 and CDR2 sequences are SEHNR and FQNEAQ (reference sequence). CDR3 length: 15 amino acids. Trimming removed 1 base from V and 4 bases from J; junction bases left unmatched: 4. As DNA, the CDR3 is TGTGCCAGCAGCTTAGGCTCTAGCGGGAGTTACGAGCAGTACTTC. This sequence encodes CASSLGSSGSYEQYF.

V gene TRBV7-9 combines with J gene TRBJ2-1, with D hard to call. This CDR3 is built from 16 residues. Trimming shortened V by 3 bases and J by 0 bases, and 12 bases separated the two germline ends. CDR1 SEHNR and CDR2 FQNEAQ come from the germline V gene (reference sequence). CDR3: CASSFRRLSSYNEQFF. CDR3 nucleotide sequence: TGTGCCAGCAGCTTTCGACGGCTAAGCTCCTACAATGAGCAGTTCTTC.

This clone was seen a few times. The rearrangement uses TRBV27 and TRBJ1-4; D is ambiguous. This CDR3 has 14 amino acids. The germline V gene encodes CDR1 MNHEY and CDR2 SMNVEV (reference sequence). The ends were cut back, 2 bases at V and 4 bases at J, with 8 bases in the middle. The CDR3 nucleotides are TGTGCCAGCAGTTTAAGCGGGTTTAATGAAAAACTGTTTTTT. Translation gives CASSLSGFNEKLFF. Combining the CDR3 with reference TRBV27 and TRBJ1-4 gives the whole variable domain EAQVTQNPRYLITVTGKKLTVTCSQNMNHEYMSWYRQDPGLGLRQIYYSMNVEVTDKGDVPEGYKVSRKEKRNFPLILESPSPNQTSLYFCASSLSGFNEKLFFGSGTQLSVL.

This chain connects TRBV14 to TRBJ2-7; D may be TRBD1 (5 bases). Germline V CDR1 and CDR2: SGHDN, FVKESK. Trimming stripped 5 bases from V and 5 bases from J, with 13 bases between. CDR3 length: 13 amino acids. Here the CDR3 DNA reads TGTGCCAGCAGCTTACGACAGTATCACGAGCAGTACTTC. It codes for CASSLRQYHEQYF. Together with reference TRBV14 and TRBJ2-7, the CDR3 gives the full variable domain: EAGVTQFPSHSVIEKGQTVTLRCDPISGHDNLYWYRRVMGKEIKFLLHFVKESKQDESGMPNNRFLAERTGGTYSTLKVQPAELEDSGVYFCASSLRQYHEQYFGPGTRLTVT.

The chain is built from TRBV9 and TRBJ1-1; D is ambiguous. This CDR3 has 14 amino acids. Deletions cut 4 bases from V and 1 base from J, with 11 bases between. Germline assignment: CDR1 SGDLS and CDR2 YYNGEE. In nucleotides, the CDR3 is TGTGCCAGCAGCCCCTCTGACCCGAACACTGAAGCTTTCTTT. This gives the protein CASSPSDPNTEAFF.

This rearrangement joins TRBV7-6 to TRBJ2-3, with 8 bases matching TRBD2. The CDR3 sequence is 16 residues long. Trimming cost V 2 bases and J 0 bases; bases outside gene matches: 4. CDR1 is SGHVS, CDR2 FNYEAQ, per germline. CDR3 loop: CASSLLTSDSTDTQYF. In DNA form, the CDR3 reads TGTGCCAGCAGCTTATTGACTAGCGATAGCACAGATACGCAGTATTTT.